Below, 25 T cell receptor beta chains from the same sample are listed, as sequenced in a study of CXCR3-negative and CXCR3-positive naive CD8 T cells. All TRB cDNA libraries came from 5' RACE performed with UMI labels. From the 5' RACE reads, TCRdb lists one entry per CDR3 protein and no DNA. This repertoire includes roughly 6,000 distinct CDR3 sequences. The material sequenced was naive CXCR3- CD8+ T cells from blood. The subset here: CD45RO-CCR7+CD27+CD95- naive CD8+ T cells lacking CXCR3 (TNR3-). These TCRs come from a human donor in good health. Some clones in this sample may be carry-over from other donors' samples.

Measured by frequency, this clonotype is medium-sized. The rearrangement joins TRBV29-1 to TRBJ2-3; the TCRdb call, TRBD1, lacks DNA for checking. Germline CDR1 SQVTM, CDR2 ANQGSEA. The CDR3 covers 16 residues. This CDR3 reads CSVEDGGRGDSDTQYF.

The chain combines TRBV7-8 with TRBJ1-2; TCRdb outputs TRBD1, but without DNA this stays unchecked. Germline V gene sequence: CDR1 SGHVS, CDR2 FQNEAQ. This CDR3 is 17 amino acids long. The CDR3 is CASSLALGDSLNYGYTF.

The chain is built from TRBV20-1 and TRBJ2-1; TCRdb picks TRBD1, but there is no DNA to check that call. CDR1 is DFQATT, CDR2 SNEGSKA, per germline (reference sequence). The CDR3 is 17 residues long. CDR3 amino acids: CSALPPFSGSSYNEQFF.

The gene calls are TRBV10-3 and TRBJ1-2; TCRdb's D call of TRBD1 is untestable without DNA. Per germline, CDR1 ENHRY and CDR2 SYGVKD. The CDR3 runs to 15 residues. The CDR3 loop reads CAISEAAGYNYGYTF.

This clonotype is called medium-sized based on its frequency. The chain combines TRBV20-1 with TRBJ2-1; TCRdb names TRBD1, which stays unverified in the absence of DNA. CDR3 length: 16 amino acids. In germline, CDR1 is DFQATT, CDR2 SNEGSKA (reference sequence). The CDR3 region is CSARDLAGASYNEQFF.

Frequency places this clonotype as medium-sized (0.01 to 0.1%). This chain links TRBV20-1 with TRBJ2-7. CDR1 DFQATT and CDR2 SNEGSKA come from the germline V gene (reference sequence). CDR3 length: 11 residues. CDR3 in amino acids: CSARSAGEQYF.

The chain joins TRBV12-3 or TRBV12-4 to TRBJ2-7; with no DNA, the TCRdb D assignment of TRBD1 cannot be verified. This CDR3 has 12 residues. The CDR3 protein is CASSPDIYEQYF.

V gene TRBV4-2 combines with J gene TRBJ2-1. Germline V gene data show CDR1 as LGHNA and CDR2 as YNFKEQ. CDR3 size: 14 residues. The CDR3 is CASSQDEPDNEQFF.

This sequence joins TRBV28 and TRBJ1-4; lacking DNA, the TRBD1 call made by TCRdb goes unchecked. The germline gives CDR1 MDHEN, CDR2 SYDVKM. This CDR3 spans 15 amino acids. The CDR3 sequence: CASRSTGGLDEKLFF. Combining the CDR3 with reference TRBV28 and TRBJ1-4 gives the whole variable domain DVKVTQSSRYLVKRTGEKVFLECVQDMDHENMFWYRQDPGLGLRLIYFSYDVKMKEKGDIPEGYSVSREKKERFSLILESASTNQTSMYLCASRSTGGLDEKLFFGSGTQLSVL.

CDR3 residues: CASSSGTGPYEQYF. The V and J genes are TRBV6-2 or TRBV6-3 and TRBJ2-7; checking the TCRdb D call of TRBD1 is not possible without DNA. Germline loops: CDR1 MNHEY, CDR2 SVGEGT. This CDR3 region has 14 residues.

The chain couples TRBV5-1 to TRBJ2-1; checking the TCRdb D call of TRBD1 is not possible without DNA. The CDR3 sequence is 15 residues long. Germline values: CDR1 SGHRS, CDR2 YFSETQ. CDR3 sequence: CASSFGQDWDNEQFF.

This sequence joins TRBV6-6 and TRBJ2-3. The CDR3 is 12 amino acids. Germline CDR1 and CDR2: MNHNY and SVGAGI (reference sequence). The CDR3 spells CASSHGTDTQYF.

V is TRBV30 and J is TRBJ1-1. The germline CDR1 and CDR2 sequences are GTSNPN and SVGIG (reference sequence). This CDR3 is 14 amino acids long. The CDR3 loop reads CAWTSPGLRTEAFF.

The V call is TRBV29-1, the J call TRBJ2-3; TCRdb picks TRBD2, but there is no DNA to check that call. Per germline, CDR1 SQVTM and CDR2 ANQGSEA. The CDR3 covers 15 residues. This CDR3 is CSVTTSGVSTDTQYF.

Frequency places this clonotype as medium-sized. CDR3 residues: CASTTSGLTDTQYF. The chain combines TRBV7-9 with TRBJ2-3; there is no DNA to check the TCRdb D call of TRBD2. There are 14 residues in the CDR3. From germline, CDR1 is SEHNR and CDR2 FQNEAQ (reference sequence).

This clonotype registers medium-sized by frequency. This chain uses TRBV27 with TRBJ2-4; TCRdb designates TRBD2, a call that cannot be tested without DNA. The CDR3 consists of 15 residues. Germline values: CDR1 MNHEY, CDR2 SMNVEV (reference sequence). The chain's CDR3 is CASSPTVIGGDIQYF.

The chain recombines TRBV29-1 with TRBJ2-3; without DNA, the TCRdb call of TRBD1 cannot be checked. Per germline, CDR1 SQVTM and CDR2 ANQGSEA. The CDR3 sequence is 16 residues long. CDR3 residues: CSVEGVSGDLTDTQYF.

The gene calls are TRBV7-2 and TRBJ1-2. CDR1 SGHTA and CDR2 FQGNSA come from the germline V gene. This CDR3 region has 14 residues. CDR3 sequence: CASSLIPSGDGYTF.

J is TRBJ1-2 and V is TRBV29-1; TCRdb's assignment of TRBD1 cannot be checked, as there is no DNA. Germline V gene lookup returns CDR1 SQVTM and CDR2 ANQGSEA. The CDR3 is 13 residues long. CDR3: CSVESPQGDCYTF.

The chain carries TRBV9 and TRBJ2-1; TCRdb's D gene call, TRBD2, goes unchecked for lack of DNA. The CDR3 runs 16 residues. CDR1 is SGDLS and CDR2 is YYNGEE in the germline V gene. CDR3 protein: CASSVGGGRPDNEQFF.

V is TRBV7-9 and J is TRBJ2-1. Germline CDR1 reads SEHNR; CDR2 reads FQNEAQ (reference sequence). The CDR3 covers 13 residues. CDR3 amino acids: CASSLSTGNEQFF.

In terms of frequency, this clonotype is medium-sized. J is TRBJ1-1 and V is TRBV4-1. Germline V gene sequence: CDR1 MGHRA, CDR2 YSYEKL. The length of the CDR3 is 15 residues. The chain's CDR3 is CASSQVSGMNTEAFF.

Frequency places this clonotype as medium-sized. The chain uses TRBV29-1 and TRBJ2-1; there is no DNA to check the TCRdb D call of TRBD1. CDR1 SQVTM and CDR2 ANQGSEA come from the germline V gene. CDR3 length: 14 residues. The chain's CDR3 is CSVETGYSYNEQFF.

The CDR3 region is CASSLTDSGVDEQYF. The genes are TRBV7-3 and TRBJ2-7; TCRdb outputs TRBD2, but without DNA this stays unchecked. This CDR3 has 15 amino acids. CDR1 is SGHTA, CDR2 FQGTGA, per germline.

The chain joins TRBV5-1 to TRBJ1-1; TCRdb names TRBD1, which stays unverified in the absence of DNA. Germline-derived CDR1 and CDR2 are SGHRS and YFSETQ. The CDR3 is 15 residues long. CDR3 amino acids: CASSGGTGPNTEAFF.